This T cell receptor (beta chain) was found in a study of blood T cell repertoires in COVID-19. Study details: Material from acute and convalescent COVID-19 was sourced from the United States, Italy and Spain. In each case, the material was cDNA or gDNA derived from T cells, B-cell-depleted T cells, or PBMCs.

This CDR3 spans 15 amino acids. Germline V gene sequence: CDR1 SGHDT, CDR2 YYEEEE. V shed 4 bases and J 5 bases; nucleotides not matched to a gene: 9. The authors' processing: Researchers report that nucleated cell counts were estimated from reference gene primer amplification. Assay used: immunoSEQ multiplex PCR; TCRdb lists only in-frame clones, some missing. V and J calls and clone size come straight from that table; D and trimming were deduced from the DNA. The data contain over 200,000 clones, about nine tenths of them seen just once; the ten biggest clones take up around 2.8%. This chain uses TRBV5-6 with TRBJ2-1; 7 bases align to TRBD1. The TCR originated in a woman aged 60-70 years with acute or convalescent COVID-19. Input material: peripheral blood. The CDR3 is CASSLTGARDNEQFF. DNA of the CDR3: TGTGCCAGCAGCCTAACAGGGGCTCGGGACAATGAGCAGTTCTTC.